The rows below give T cell receptor beta chains drawn from one sample of a study of blood T cell repertoires in COVID-19. Assay: immunoSEQ multiplex PCR; the TCRdb copy retains only in-frame clones and omits some. In the table there are about 260,000 clones, about nine tenths of which are singletons. Sequencing was performed on peripheral blood. Receptors were obtained from a woman aged 50 to 65 who had recovered from COVID-19. Each CDR3 is given with its conserved first and last residue.

v_gene	CDR3aa
TRBV27	CASSLSAGNGNSPLHF
TRBV6-2/TRBV6-3	CASSHRAQPQHF
TRBV7-2	CASSQVRGAPNYGYTF
TRBV19	CAVQSRGWPYEQYF
TRBV6-5	CASSYSGDYGYTF
TRBV5-1	CASSLGGGAPNEKLFF
TRBV30	CAWSLKGGYNSPLHF
TRBV29-1	CSVVSNTEAFF
TRBV9	CASSLGTGGVYGYTF
TRBV3-1/TRBV3-2	CASSPRLTPPNTGELFF